This TCR beta chain was captured in a study of T cells expressing NK-cell markers. Note on this clonotype: Its antigen is undetermined.

TCRdb re-called the 5' RACE reads; every CDR3 protein appears as one record, without DNA. Found here are 350,000 to 500,000 distinct CDR3 sequences; the top ten clones hold roughly 8%. Germline CDR1 is DFQATT and CDR2 is SNEGSKA (reference sequence). CDR3 length: 14 amino acids. Whole-study findings and limits: A range of roughly 1.0-8% of CD8+ T cells consisted of dominant NKG2C+ clonotypes in 5 to 7 donors. These clonotypes, the leaders elsewhere, also led the CD3+CD56-NKG2C+ fraction in a few donors.

The chain joins TRBV20-1 to TRBJ1-5. Sequencing was carried out using blood T cells: a sorted CD56 or NKG2C T cell subset, CD4+ or CD8+ T cells, or bulk PBMC T cells (not recorded which). The receptor was derived from a woman aged 18 to 69 in good health. The CDR3 loop is CSARGQGGAQPQHF.